Shown below are 31 T cell receptor beta chains from a single sample sequenced in a study of blood T cell repertoires in COVID-19. Generated by immunoSEQ multiplex PCR, the TCRdb table keeps only in-frame clones and is missing some. The sample includes about 320,000 clones, approximately 89% of them seen just once. Sequencing used peripheral blood. These receptors were obtained from a woman in her thirties with COVID-19, enrolled during active disease.

The chain is built from TRBV6-1 and TRBJ2-2; D may be TRBD2 (6 bases). This CDR3 has 12 residues. The V and J ends lost 5 bases and 6 bases respectively, with 7 bases between them. Germline CDR1 and CDR2: MNHNS and SASEGT. CDR3 in amino acids: CASSWGAGELFF. In DNA form, the CDR3 reads TGTGCCAGCAGTTGGGGGGCCGGGGAGCTGTTTTTT.

This sequence joins TRBV3-1 (or the pseudogene TRBV3-2) and TRBJ2-2; no clear D. Germline V lookup: CDR1 LGHDT, CDR2 YNNKEL (reference sequence). Trimming took off 6 bases at V and 3 bases at J, with 8 bases between the two ends. The CDR3 covers 13 residues. Here the CDR3 reads CASRRSDTGELFF. DNA for the CDR3: TGTGCCAGCAGGCGATCGGACACCGGGGAGCTGTTTTTT.

The rearrangement uses TRBV27 and TRBJ2-7, with 9 positions matching TRBD1. V gave up 0 bases and J gave up 4 bases; unmatched junction bases: 7. The CDR3 covers 16 residues. CDR1 is MNHEY, CDR2 SMNVEV, per germline (reference sequence). DNA of the CDR3: TGTGCCAGCAGTTTATCCGTGGGGACAGGGTTTTACGAGCAGTACTTC. The encoded protein is CASSLSVGTGFYEQYF.

The V and J genes are TRBV11-1 and TRBJ2-1; D is unclear. The V end lost 4 bases, the J end lost 3 bases, and 16 bases lay between the germline ends. Germline V gives CDR1 SGHAT, CDR2 FQDESV (reference sequence). The CDR3 runs to 16 residues. CDR3 DNA sequence: TGTGCCAGCAGCTCTCCCGATGGGCTCCTCTACAATGAGCAGTTCTTC. This codes for CASSSPDGLLYNEQFF.

This chain links TRBV5-1 with TRBJ2-3; no reliable D call. The length of the CDR3 is 15 residues. V was pared by 4 bases and J by 6 bases, with 18 bases between. In germline, CDR1 is SGHRS, CDR2 YFSETQ. The CDR3 region is CASSKNTLGTDTQYF. DNA for the CDR3: TGCGCCAGCAGCAAGAACACTCTAGGAACTGATACGCAGTATTTT.

CDR3 sequence reads: CASSIGLNTDTQYF. The CDR3 DNA follows: TGTGCCAGCAGCATCGGACTAAACACAGATACGCAGTATTTT. V is TRBV5-6 and J is TRBJ2-3, with D perhaps TRBD2 (6 bases). Germline lookup yields CDR1 SGHDT and CDR2 YYEEEE. CDR3 length: 14 residues. V was clipped by 4 bases and J by 2 bases, with 11 bases between them.

The chain links TRBV18 to TRBJ1-6, with a weak D call TRBD1 (5 bases). Germline CDR1 and CDR2: KGHSH and LQKENI. Trimming cost V 2 bases and J 10 bases, with 15 bases left between them. There are 15 residues in the CDR3. This CDR3 is CASSPTRDSVSPLHF. CDR3 in DNA: TGTGCCAGCTCACCAACCCGGGACTCAGTGTCACCCCTCCACTTT.

This rearrangement joins TRBV5-1 to TRBJ1-1, with 7 positions matching TRBD1. Germline trimming cut 3 bases from V and 2 bases from J; bases unmatched to any gene: 1. This CDR3 contains 13 residues. The germline V gene has CDR1 SGHRS and CDR2 YFSETQ. The CDR3 nucleotides read TGCGCCAGCAGCTGGGACAGAAACACTGAAGCTTTCTTT. Its protein is CASSWDRNTEAFF.

The V and J genes are TRBV28 and TRBJ2-7; maybe TRBD1 (6 bases). CDR1 and CDR2 from the germline V gene are MDHEN and SYDVKM. V lost 6 bases and J 0 bases, leaving 15 bases between the germline ends. The CDR3 sequence is 15 residues long. This chain's CDR3 is CASRPPTGSSYEQYF. The DNA of the CDR3 is TGTGCCAGCAGGCCACCCACAGGGAGCTCCTACGAGCAGTACTTC.

This clone showed up just once. CDR3 DNA: TGTGCCAGCAGCTTACAAGGGGCGGGAGAAAAACTGTTTTTT. This encodes CASSLQGAGEKLFF. The V gene is TRBV7-9, the J gene TRBJ1-4; D may be TRBD1 (5 bases). Germline values: CDR1 SEHNR, CDR2 FQNEAQ (reference sequence). This CDR3 comprises 14 residues. With 2 bases removed from V and 8 bases from J, the gap between germline ends came to 12 bases.

The V and J genes are TRBV5-4 and TRBJ2-7; TRBD1 matches at 9 bases. The CDR3 extends over 15 amino acids. CDR1 is SGHNT and CDR2 is YYREEE in the germline V gene (reference sequence). V shed 3 bases, J shed 0 bases, and the junction held 4 bases outside the gene matches. CDR3 in amino acids: CASSSRQGVSYEQYF. The CDR3, as DNA: TGTGCCAGCAGCTCCAGACAGGGGGTCTCCTACGAGCAGTACTTC.

The chain links TRBV10-2 to TRBJ1-3; 8 positions agree with TRBD1. Germline values: CDR1 WSHSY, CDR2 SAAADI. The V segment lost 10 bases and the J segment 0 bases; nucleotides outside the gene matches: 8. The CDR3 contains 15 residues. CDR3: CATRQGSFSGNTIYF. CDR3 coding DNA: TGCGCCACCCGACAGGGGAGCTTCTCTGGAAACACCATATATTTT.

V usage is TRBV28 and J usage is TRBJ2-7, with TRBD2 matching over 11 bases. Germline V gene lookup returns CDR1 MDHEN and CDR2 SYDVKM. Unmatched junction bases numbered 7, after V lost 6 bases and J lost 3 bases. CDR3 size: 15 residues. CDR3 sequence reads: CASRAGTSGNYEQYF. In DNA form, the CDR3 reads TGTGCCAGCAGAGCCGGGACTAGCGGAAACTACGAGCAGTACTTC.

The chain combines TRBV18 with TRBJ2-1; 8 positions match TRBD2. The ends lost 3 bases at V and 7 bases at J; junction bases unmatched: 11. The CDR3 covers 16 residues. Germline V lookup: CDR1 KGHSH, CDR2 LQKENI. The CDR3 here is CASSPSLAGGKNEQFF. CDR3 nucleotide sequence: TGTGCCAGCTCACCGAGCTTGGCGGGGGGTAAGAATGAGCAGTTCTTC.

The gene calls are TRBV11-3 and TRBJ2-5; D is perhaps TRBD2 (5 bases). The CDR3 covers 15 residues. Trimming left V 5 bases short and J 5 bases short, with 18 bases between. Per the germline V gene, CDR1 is SGHNT and CDR2 is YENEEA. CDR3 in amino acids: CASSHNSGSTETQYF. CDR3 bases: TGTGCCAGCAGCCACAACAGCGGATCCACCGAGACCCAGTACTTC.

This clone came up once. The V call is TRBV6-5, the J call TRBJ2-7; 10 bases map to TRBD1. The CDR3 has 14 amino acids. The V gene end was trimmed by 2 bases and the J gene end by 2 bases; junction bases not matched to a gene: 0. Looked up from germline, CDR1 is MNHEY and CDR2 is SVGAGI. The CDR3 loop is CASSYGQGAYEQYF. DNA of the CDR3: TGTGCCAGCAGTTACGGACAGGGGGCCTACGAGCAGTACTTC.

The chain uses TRBV5-1 and TRBJ2-3; 11 positions match TRBD1. The CDR3 covers 19 residues. Germline V gene sequence: CDR1 SGHRS, CDR2 YFSETQ. V lost 6 bases, J lost 2 bases, and 17 bases stayed unmatched. This CDR3 reads CASIRGNWAGQGVTDTQYF. CDR3 DNA: TGCGCCAGCATTAGAGGAAACTGGGCGGGACAGGGGGTCACAGATACGCAGTATTTT.

J is TRBJ2-7 and V is TRBV6-1; no clear D. CDR1 and CDR2 (germline): MNHNS, SASEGT. The CDR3 is 14 amino acids. The V gene lost 5 bases and the J gene lost 0 bases, with 11 bases spanning the gap. This chain's CDR3 is CASSFTLSSYEQYF. The CDR3 coding sequence is TGTGCCAGCAGTTTCACCTTGAGCTCCTACGAGCAGTACTTC.

The chain is built from TRBV3-1 (or the pseudogene TRBV3-2) and TRBJ2-2; 8 nucleotides match TRBD2. Germline CDR1 and CDR2: LGHDT and YNNKEL (reference sequence). V shed 1 base, J shed 3 bases, and the junction held 19 bases outside the gene matches. The CDR3 length is 21 residues. CDR3 loop: CASSQALLTSGPNSDTGELFF. In DNA form, the CDR3 reads TGTGCCAGCAGCCAAGCCCTACTCACTAGCGGCCCGAACTCGGACACCGGGGAGCTGTTTTTT.

The CDR3 DNA reads TGTGCCAGCAGCCTTAGTCAAGGGGGTCAGCCCCAGCATTTT. Translated: CASSLSQGGQPQHF. This chain joins TRBV11-2 and TRBJ1-5; perhaps TRBD1 as D (6 bases). Germline CDR1 is SGHAT and CDR2 is FQNNGV. Between the trimmed V and J ends, which lost 5 bases and 6 bases, there was a span of 14 bases. This CDR3 is 14 amino acids long.

This sequence joins TRBV5-1 and TRBJ1-1; D perhaps matches TRBD1 (6 bases). Germline loops: CDR1 SGHRS, CDR2 YFSETQ. Trimming stripped 0 bases from V and 4 bases from J, with 10 bases between. This CDR3 contains 14 residues. The CDR3 DNA follows: TGCGCCAGCAGCTTGGCCGGGGGGGCCACTGAAGCTTTCTTT. Its translation: CASSLAGGATEAFF.

The chain couples TRBV6-1 to TRBJ1-6; the D is unclear. The CDR3 runs to 16 residues. Between the trimmed V and J ends, which lost 3 bases and 7 bases, there was a span of 16 bases. The V gene's germline CDR1 is MNHNS and CDR2 SASEGT. This CDR3 is CASSDPGEGWNSPLHF. DNA of the CDR3: TGTGCCAGCAGTGACCCCGGGGAGGGCTGGAATTCACCCCTCCACTTT.

The J gene is TRBJ2-3, the V gene TRBV28; no firm D call. Germline loops: CDR1 MDHEN, CDR2 SYDVKM. The CDR3 covers 15 residues. Trimming cost V 2 bases and J 2 bases, with 11 bases left between them. The CDR3 region has the DNA TGTGCCAGCAGTTTACAGATCCCCACCACAGATACGCAGTATTTT. Translated: CASSLQIPTTDTQYF.

The chain couples TRBV6-5 to TRBJ1-6, with D perhaps TRBD1 (6 bases). The CDR3 has 15 amino acids. Trimming stripped 7 bases from V and 7 bases from J, with 17 bases between. The germline V gene encodes CDR1 MNHEY and CDR2 SVGAGI. The CDR3 nucleotides read TGTGCCAGCACCATGCACAGGGCCCTAAATTCACCCCTCCACTTT. It is translated as CASTMHRALNSPLHF.

The rearrangement links TRBV5-6 to TRBJ1-5, with 8 bases that match TRBD1. CDR3 size: 14 residues. The junction had 7 bases not matched to a gene; V was cut back by 4 bases and J by 7 bases. CDR1 SGHDT and CDR2 YYEEEE come from the germline V gene. The CDR3 spells CASSRQGNGQPQHF. CDR3 nucleotides: TGTGCCAGCAGCCGACAGGGGAATGGACAGCCCCAGCATTTT.

The J gene is TRBJ2-1, the V gene TRBV7-9, with D perhaps TRBD2 (5 bases). CDR3 length: 16 residues. Germline V lookup: CDR1 SEHNR, CDR2 FQNEAQ (reference sequence). Trimming pared 3 bases from V and 3 bases from J, leaving 15 bases between. The CDR3, as DNA: TGTGCCAGCAGCTTTGGGCTAGCTGGGTTCTACAATGAGCAGTTCTTC. The encoded protein is CASSFGLAGFYNEQFF.

The chain has TRBV4-2 and TRBJ2-7, with a possible D match to TRBD2 (6 bases). The CDR3 runs 16 residues. V was trimmed by 0 bases and J by 4 bases, leaving 16 bases between them. Germline lookup yields CDR1 LGHNA and CDR2 YNFKEQ. The CDR3: CASSQDAGLILYEQYF. The CDR3 DNA is TGTGCCAGCAGCCAAGATGCAGGACTAATTCTATACGAGCAGTACTTC.

As to this clone: One end of the junction does not line up with germline, which may come from a read error. The V gene is TRBV5-6, the J gene TRBJ2-5; D might be TRBD1 (6 bases). CDR1 SGHDT and CDR2 YYEEEE come from the germline V gene. The CDR3 is 13 amino acids. CDR3 protein: CASSFEPPTGLNF. For the CDR3, the DNA is TGTGCCAGCAGCTTCGAGCCACCGACAGGATTAAACTTC.

The chain combines TRBV3-1 (or the pseudogene TRBV3-2) with TRBJ2-5; 8 nucleotides agree with TRBD2. V trimming: 10 bases; J trimming: 0 bases; junction bases outside the gene matches: 4. Germline V gene lookup returns CDR1 LGHDT and CDR2 YNNKEL (reference sequence). This CDR3 has 13 amino acids. Written as DNA, the CDR3 is TGTGCCACCGCGGGGGGATACCAAGAGACCCAGTACTTC. Protein sequence: CATAGGYQETQYF.

The CDR3 loop reads CASSSTVAGLSNQPQHF. CDR3 nucleotides: TGTGCCAGCAGCTCAACAGTCGCAGGGTTGAGCAATCAGCCCCAGCATTTT. V usage is TRBV7-8 and J usage is TRBJ1-5; tentatively, D is TRBD1 (5 bases). The CDR3 is made up of 17 amino acids. V was trimmed by 4 bases and J by 1 base, leaving 17 bases between them. The germline V gene has CDR1 SGHVS and CDR2 FQNEAQ.

This chain connects TRBV2 to TRBJ1-6; D is unresolved. The germline V and J ends were trimmed by 4 bases and 14 bases, with 15 bases remaining between them. Per germline, CDR1 SNHLY and CDR2 FYNNEI. The CDR3 spans 13 residues. The CDR3 protein is CASSGGPMVALHF. The CDR3 region has the DNA TGTGCCAGCAGTGGCGGTCCAATGGTGGCCCTCCACTTT.